This TCR beta chain was profiled in a study of Graves' ophthalmopathy and Graves' hyperthyroidism (dated by TCRdb to about 2018). Describing the broader study: Peripheral blood was collected before any treatment was given, at the time of initial diagnosis. An independent validation cohort comprised about 20 hyperthyroidism patients and roughly 15 patients who later progressed from hyperthyroidism to ophthalmopathy. In total, over 130 blood samples were TCR-sequenced: under 45 ophthalmopathy, some 75 hyperthyroidism and approximately 17 hyperthyroidism-to-ophthalmopathy patients. The study used signatures of the TCR beta repertoire to tell Graves' ophthalmopathy apart from Graves' hyperthyroidism and to predict which patients would progress to ophthalmopathy. In about 6 hyperthyroidism patients, the T-cell repertoire of thyroid tissue was compared with the T-cell repertoire of blood. To explore V-J signatures that distinguish ophthalmopathy from hyperthyroidism, a discovery set of about 99 patients was enrolled, made up of some 41 with ophthalmopathy and around 57 with stable hyperthyroidism. Following sample collection, hyperthyroidism patients were given methimazole at a starting dose of 30 mg daily, and ophthalmopathy patients were given high-dose intravenous methylprednisolone.

This clonotype was found many times. Its antigen target is currently unknown. No much larger clonotype is one base removed from it; base qualities were not supplied. TCR beta CDR3 regions were amplified from RNA transcripts for repertoire sequencing. A first-round RT-PCR used HTBI primers with the Qiagen OneStep RT-PCR kit, followed by a second-round multiplex PCR, size selection and purification. Libraries were sequenced paired-end with 100 bp reads on an Illumina HiSeq2000. Processing in the source paper ran as follows. SOAPnuke was used to process the reads, removing any read that contained adapters or uncalled bases, had a mean Phred below 15, or lacked an exact match to the constant primer or identifier. COPE v1.2.5 was used to merge the high-quality paired reads. Each unique nucleotide sequence was treated as a clonotype, and MiTCR v1.1 was used to align the clonotypes to the IMGT TRB V, D and J references. Only V-J combinations with frequency above 0.0001 were analysed, covering 99% to 99.2% of repertoires. For each V-J combination, a TCR clonal expansion and chaos score was defined as the ratio of F50 clonal expansion to chaos observed in the TCRdist matrix. Welch's t-statistics and random forest were used to reduce features to about a dozen V-J combinations, which were fed into a naive Bayes classifier. Thyroid-blood repertoire similarity was quantified with the Morisita-Horn index. TCRdb ran its own pipeline on the public reads, namely fastp trimming at Q25 and MiXCR clone calling, and kept in-frame beta chains. Rows matching on CDR3 protein sequence are summarized as one entry with the most common DNA and genes. For this entry, the V and J calls and clone size follow TCRdb and not the study's own pipeline. This sample lists 600,000 to 700,000 distinct CDR3 sequences; approximately 39% were detected once. Over 2.5% of the sample is held by the ten biggest clonotypes.

The full study reports these points: Sample size was not predetermined statistically, and investigators were not blinded to group allocation. Most expanded thyroid clonotypes with a frequency above 0.001 also appeared in blood, which suggests that blood repertoires may reflect the immune response in the thyroid. In validation, the model predicted ophthalmopathy progression with roughly 68% sensitivity and 72.22% specificity; roughly eleven predicted patients were CT-confirmed with GO in a median of about 6.2 months. In cross-validation, the 13-signature model distinguished ophthalmopathy from stable hyperthyroidism with approximately 88% sensitivity and around 81% specificity, and in the test set the corresponding values were approximately 79% and 70%.

The V and J ends are trimmed by 2 bases and 4 bases, leaving 5 bases between them. Including the terminal cysteine and phenylalanine, the CDR3 comprises 12 residues. The only DNA kept is the CDR3, 36 bases in frame from the first base. CDR1 LNHDA and CDR2 SQIVND are derived from the germline V gene (reference sequence). The ophthalmopathy patients had moderately to severely active disease, with a Clinical Activity Score of 3 or higher, a NOSPECS grade of 4 or higher, and a disease duration of less than 3 months. Anyone with other autoimmune diseases, uncontrolled infections, pregnancy or lactation was excluded from the study. Clinical symptoms, serum thyroxine, TRAb, thyroid ultrasound and orbital computed tomography formed the basis of the diagnosis. Ficoll-Paque density gradient centrifugation was used to isolate PBMCs from approximately 11 ml of fresh peripheral blood. Total RNA was extracted using Trizol reagent, and RNA quality was checked on an Agilent 2100 Bioanalyzer.

In this chain, TRBV19 is recombined with TRBJ2-5; no D gene call is confident. The receptor comes from an adult man with Graves' ophthalmopathy. The sample was peripheral blood. The encoded CDR3 is CASSIKGETQYF. The DNA sequence is TGTGCCAGTAGTATAAAGGGAGAGACCCAGTACTTC.